Listed below are T cell receptor beta chains from one sample, sequenced in a study of blood T cells in healthy people across ages. TCRdb used MiXCR to reprocess the 5' RACE reads, holding one entry per CDR3 protein. In the table there are approximately 800,000 distinct CDR3 sequences, roughly three fifths of which are singletons. The specimen was blood. These receptors came from a man aged 40-55 years in good health. The CDR3 runs from the conserved cysteine through the conserved F or W.

j_call: TRBJ2-5
v_call: TRBV4-2
cdr3_aa: CASTSGSSGGKETQYF

j_call: TRBJ2-1
v_call: TRBV7-2
cdr3_aa: CASSFSVAYNEQFF

j_call: TRBJ2-3
v_call: TRBV29-1
cdr3_aa: CSVEDWDRGGDTQYF

j_call: TRBJ2-1
v_call: TRBV10-2
cdr3_aa: CASSEPGLGDNEQFF

j_call: TRBJ1-5
v_call: TRBV20-1
cdr3_aa: CSARAGTPDNQPQHF

j_call: TRBJ2-5
v_call: TRBV6-2/TRBV6-3
cdr3_aa: CASSHAPRGEESQYF

j_call: TRBJ2-2
v_call: TRBV11-2
cdr3_aa: CASSLDRGRELFF

j_call: TRBJ2-5
v_call: TRBV20-1
cdr3_aa: CSARDLMGVQQPGFVQYF

j_call: TRBJ2-3
v_call: TRBV4-2
cdr3_aa: CASSDLGDRSTDTQYF

j_call: TRBJ2-7
v_call: TRBV5-1
cdr3_aa: CASSLVSGSYEQYF

j_call: TRBJ2-2
v_call: TRBV30
cdr3_aa: CAWSVVGTYAGELFF

j_call: TRBJ2-2
v_call: TRBV12-3/TRBV12-4
cdr3_aa: CASSRWGGELFF

j_call: TRBJ2-7
v_call: TRBV12-3/TRBV12-4
cdr3_aa: CASRHGRASGSIYEQYF

j_call: TRBJ2-3
v_call: TRBV7-9
cdr3_aa: CASNYPGLSTDTQYF

j_call: TRBJ2-1
v_call: TRBV5-4
cdr3_aa: CASTQEAGENEQFF

j_call: TRBJ1-6
v_call: TRBV5-8
cdr3_aa: CASSLGQGSDSPLHF

j_call: -
v_call: TRBV4-3
cdr3_aa: CASSRGTMQRETQYF

j_call: TRBJ1-2
v_call: TRBV20-1
cdr3_aa: CSASKTGPNYGYTF

j_call: TRBJ2-3
v_call: TRBV7-2
cdr3_aa: CASSLGPRGASTDTQYF

j_call: TRBJ2-7
v_call: TRBV5-1
cdr3_aa: CASPHNEQYF

j_call: TRBJ2-2
v_call: TRBV5-1
cdr3_aa: CASSTTGAFPTGELFF

j_call: TRBJ2-7
v_call: TRBV28
cdr3_aa: CASFQNYEQYF

j_call: TRBJ2-1
v_call: TRBV6-1
cdr3_aa: CASSVVGDDEQFF

j_call: TRBJ2-1
v_call: TRBV13
cdr3_aa: CASSSTGQGKDYEQFF

j_call: TRBJ2-5
v_call: TRBV7-2
cdr3_aa: CASSPGHSQETQYF

j_call: TRBJ2-6
v_call: TRBV7-3
cdr3_aa: CASSLRAGEGYSGANVLTF

j_call: TRBJ2-7
v_call: TRBV7-2
cdr3_aa: CANSPGGGTTYEQYF

j_call: TRBJ1-2
v_call: TRBV11-2
cdr3_aa: CASSPRPRDSDYGYTF

j_call: TRBJ2-5
v_call: TRBV7-9
cdr3_aa: CASSPRGAPLQETQYF

j_call: TRBJ2-5
v_call: TRBV7-9
cdr3_aa: CASSTTSGTGEETQYF

j_call: TRBJ2-7
v_call: TRBV20-1
cdr3_aa: CSARDLEGTCEQYF

j_call: TRBJ2-7
v_call: TRBV28
cdr3_aa: CASSQHGTGTYEQYF

j_call: -
v_call: TRBV7-8
cdr3_aa: CASSPGRLVRSEQYF

j_call: TRBJ2-3
v_call: TRBV6-1
cdr3_aa: CASSGSTDTQYF

j_call: TRBJ2-2
v_call: TRBV6-5
cdr3_aa: CASSPLPGELFF

j_call: TRBJ2-7
v_call: TRBV4-3
cdr3_aa: CASSQGQGNFYEQYF

j_call: TRBJ2-5
v_call: TRBV7-2
cdr3_aa: CASSLGTSVETQYF

j_call: TRBJ2-1
v_call: TRBV7-6
cdr3_aa: CASSLNWDGDEQFF

j_call: TRBJ2-5
v_call: TRBV6-2/TRBV6-3
cdr3_aa: CASSYRTSGTQETQYF

j_call: TRBJ2-7
v_call: TRBV2
cdr3_aa: CASSSTGGSRYEQYF

j_call: TRBJ1-2
v_call: TRBV12-3/TRBV12-4
cdr3_aa: CASSIAGTAYGYTF